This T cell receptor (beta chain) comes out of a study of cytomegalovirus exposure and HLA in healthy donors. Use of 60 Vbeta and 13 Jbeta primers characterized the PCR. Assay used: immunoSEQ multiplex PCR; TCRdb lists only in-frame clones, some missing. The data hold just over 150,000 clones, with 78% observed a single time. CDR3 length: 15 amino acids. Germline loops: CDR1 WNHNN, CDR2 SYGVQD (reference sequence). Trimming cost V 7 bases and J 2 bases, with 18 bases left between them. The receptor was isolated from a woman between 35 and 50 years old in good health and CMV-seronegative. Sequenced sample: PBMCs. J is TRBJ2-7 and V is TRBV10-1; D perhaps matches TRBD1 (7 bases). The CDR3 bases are TGCGCCAGCACTGGGGGGTACAGGGGAACCTACGAGCAGTACTTC. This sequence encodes CASTGGYRGTYEQYF.